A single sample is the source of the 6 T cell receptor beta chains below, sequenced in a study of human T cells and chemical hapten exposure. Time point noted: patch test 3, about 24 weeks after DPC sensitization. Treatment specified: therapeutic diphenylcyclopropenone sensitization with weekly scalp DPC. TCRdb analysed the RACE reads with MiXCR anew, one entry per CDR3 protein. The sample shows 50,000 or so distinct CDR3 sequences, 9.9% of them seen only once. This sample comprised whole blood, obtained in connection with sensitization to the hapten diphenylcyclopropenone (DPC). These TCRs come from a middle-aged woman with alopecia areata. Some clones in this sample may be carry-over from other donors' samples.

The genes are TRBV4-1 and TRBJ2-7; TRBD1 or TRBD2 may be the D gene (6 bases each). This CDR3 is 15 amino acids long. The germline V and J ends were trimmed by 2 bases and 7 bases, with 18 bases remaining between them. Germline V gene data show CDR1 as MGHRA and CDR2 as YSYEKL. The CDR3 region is CASSQQSGTSGEQYF. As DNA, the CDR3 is TGCGCCAGCAGCCAACAGTCCGGGACAAGCGGGGAGCAGTACTTC.

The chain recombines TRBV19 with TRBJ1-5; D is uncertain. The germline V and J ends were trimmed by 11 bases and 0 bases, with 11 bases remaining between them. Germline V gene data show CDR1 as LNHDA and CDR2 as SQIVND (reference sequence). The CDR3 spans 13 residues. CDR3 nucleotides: TGTGCCTCTCGCTTAATTAGCAATCAGCCCCAGCATTTT. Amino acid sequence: CASRLISNQPQHF.

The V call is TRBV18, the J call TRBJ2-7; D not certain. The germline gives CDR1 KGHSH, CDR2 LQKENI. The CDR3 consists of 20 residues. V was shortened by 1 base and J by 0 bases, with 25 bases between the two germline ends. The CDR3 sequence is CASSPQRSPPRSEYSYEQYF. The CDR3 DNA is TGTGCCAGCTCACCACAAAGATCGCCCCCTAGGTCGGAGTACTCCTACGAGCAGTACTTC.

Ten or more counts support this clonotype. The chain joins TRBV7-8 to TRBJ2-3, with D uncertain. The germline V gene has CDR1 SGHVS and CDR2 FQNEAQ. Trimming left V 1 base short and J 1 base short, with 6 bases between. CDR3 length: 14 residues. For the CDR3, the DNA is TGTGCCAGCAGCTTAGTTTCCGGCACAGATACGCAGTATTTT. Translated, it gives CASSLVSGTDTQYF. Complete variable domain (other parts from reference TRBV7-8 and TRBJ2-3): GAGVSQSPRYKVAKRGQDVALRCDPISGHVSLFWYQQALGQGPEFLTYFQNEAQLDKSGLPSDRFFAERPEGSVSTLKIQRTQQEDSAVYLCASSLVSGTDTQYFGPGTRLTVL.

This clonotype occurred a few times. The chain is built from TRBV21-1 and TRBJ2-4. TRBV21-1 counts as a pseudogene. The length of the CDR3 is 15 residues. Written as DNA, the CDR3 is TGTGCCAGCAGCAAAGATGTGGTTTCTTGTTACTTTGAGTACTTC. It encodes CASSKDVVSCYFEYF.

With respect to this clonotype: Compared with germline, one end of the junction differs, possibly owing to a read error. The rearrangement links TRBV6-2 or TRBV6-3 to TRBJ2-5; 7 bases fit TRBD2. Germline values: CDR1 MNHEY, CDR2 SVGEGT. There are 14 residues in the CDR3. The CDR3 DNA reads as TGTGCCAGCAGCCGCGCTAGCGGCCACGAGACCCAGCACTTC. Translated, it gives CASSRASGHETQHF.